Listed below are T cell receptor beta chains from one sample, sequenced in a study of shared clonotypes between healthy human individuals. Profiled with immunoSEQ multiplex PCR; TCRdb holds only in-frame clones, not every one. The sample shows about 1.5 million clones, approximately 98% of them seen only once. The sequenced sample consisted of naive CD4+ T cells sorted from blood. Every receptor here comes from a young man in good health. Both conserved end residues are part of each CDR3. D genes are given only for firm matches. Only part of the rows carry a size: once, few, many, or a class if the clone is expanded.

cdr3_length,v_call,d_call,clone_size,j_call,cdr3_nt,cdr3_aa
13,TRBV28,.,.,TRBJ1-2,TGTGCCAGCAGGCAGGGGATGGACTATGGCTACACCTTC,CASRQGMDYGYTF
11,TRBV5-4,.,.,TRBJ2-1,TGTGCCAGCAGCTTGGCAGGGTCGCAGTTCTTC,CASSLAGSQFF
17,TRBV30,TRBD2,.,TRBJ2-3,TGTGCCTGGAGTGCGGCTCGGACTAGCAGAAGCACAGATACGCAGTATTTT,CAWSAARTSRSTDTQYF
16,TRBV10-3,.,.,TRBJ1-5,TGTGCCATCAGTGAGTCGTTTTGGACAGAGAATCAGCCCCAGCATTTT,CAISESFWTENQPQHF
15,TRBV14,.,.,TRBJ2-1,TGTGCCAGCAGCCAAGTACAGGCAGGCTACAATGAGCAGTTCTTC,CASSQVQAGYNEQFF
13,TRBV5-1,.,.,TRBJ2-3,TGCGCCAGCAGCTTGGGGCTAGCAGATACGCAGTATTTT,CASSLGLADTQYF
14,TRBV2,.,.,TRBJ2-7,TGTGCCAGCAGTGATTTGCGGGACTCTGGGGAGCAGTACTTC,CASSDLRDSGEQYF
14,TRBV29-1,TRBD1,.,TRBJ1-4,TGCAGCGTTGGGACAGGGGTTGTTAATGAAAAACTGTTTTTT,CSVGTGVVNEKLFF
14,TRBV28,.,.,TRBJ2-1,TGTGCCAGCAGCAGTAGCGGCTCCTACAATGAGCAGTTCTTC,CASSSSGSYNEQFF
15,TRBV5-4,.,.,TRBJ1-1,TGTGCCAGCAGTTTCGAAGGGAGAATGAACACTGAAGCTTTCTTT,CASSFEGRMNTEAFF
13,TRBV7-2,.,.,TRBJ2-1,TGTGCCAGCAGCTTATCGAACTACAATGAGCAGTTCTTC,CASSLSNYNEQFF
14,TRBV25-1,.,.,TRBJ2-7,TGTGCCAGCAGGAAGGATGTAGAAAGGGACGAGCAGTACTTC,CASRKDVERDEQYF
16,TRBV6-1,.,.,TRBJ2-2,TGTGCCAGCAGTGAAGCATGGGGACCTTACACCGGGGAGCTGTTTTTT,CASSEAWGPYTGELFF
14,TRBV27,.,once,TRBJ1-2,TGTGCCAGCAGTTTTCGGCAGCAGAACTATGGCTACACCTTC,CASSFRQQNYGYTF
17,TRBV4-3,TRBD2,.,TRBJ2-1,TGCGCCGCTCGAGGGACTAGCGTAGTCAGTAACGTAAATGAGCAGTTCTTC,CAARGTSVVSNVNEQFF
15,TRBV5-1,TRBD1,once,TRBJ2-7,TGCGCCAGCAGCGAACCGGGACAGGGGGACTACGAGCAGTACTTC,CASSEPGQGDYEQYF
14,TRBV6-5,TRBD2,.,TRBJ2-1,TGTGCCAGCAGTTACGTGGCTAGCGGGAGGGAGCAGTTCTTC,CASSYVASGREQFF
15,TRBV5-1,TRBD2,.,TRBJ2-1,TGCGCCAGCAGCGCGGGGACTAGCTACTACAATGAGCAGTTCTTC,CASSAGTSYYNEQFF
15,TRBV5-5,.,.,TRBJ1-4,TGTGCCAGCAGCTTGGGTAAAGCAACTAATGAAAAACTGTTTTTT,CASSLGKATNEKLFF
14,TRBV7-9,.,.,TRBJ2-7,TGTGCCAGCAGCTTCGGGCAGGGGAACTACGAGCAGTACTTC,CASSFGQGNYEQYF
16,TRBV5-4,TRBD1,.,TRBJ1-1,TGTGCCAGCAGCAAGGACAGGAACTTTAAGAACACTGAAGCTTTCTTT,CASSKDRNFKNTEAFF
17,TRBV9,TRBD2,.,TRBJ2-2,TGTGCCAGCAGCGCAGGGCGGGAGGGATGGAACACCGGGGAGCTGTTTTTT,CASSAGREGWNTGELFF
14,TRBV5-1,.,.,TRBJ2-7,TGCGCCAGCAGCTTGGGCGCGGGAATGTCTGAGCAGTACTTC,CASSLGAGMSEQYF
17,TRBV5-1,.,.,TRBJ2-2,TGCGCCAGCAGCGGGACCCCGGAGGGCGCGAGCACCGGGGAGCTGTTTTTT,CASSGTPEGASTGELFF
14,TRBV9,.,.,TRBJ2-1,TGTGCCAGCAGCGTAGTAGGGGGGAGCGCTGAGCAGTTCTTC,CASSVVGGSAEQFF
12,TRBV19,.,.,TRBJ2-7,TGTGCCAGTAGTGGCCTTAACTACGAGCAGTACTTC,CASSGLNYEQYF
14,TRBV28,.,.,TRBJ2-2,TGTGCCTCCATCGGAGGGAAGAACACCGGGGAGCTGTTTTTT,CASIGGKNTGELFF
18,TRBV29-1,.,.,TRBJ2-7,TGCAGCGTTGAGGGGGCTTCGGACAGTTCGGTGGATTACTACGAGCAGTACTTC,CSVEGASDSSVDYYEQYF
16,TRBV28,TRBD2,.,TRBJ2-1,TGTGCCAGCACCAAAAGCGGGGGCGCGGGATACAATGAGCAGTTCTTC,CASTKSGGAGYNEQFF
15,TRBV5-8,TRBD1,.,TRBJ2-7,TGTGCCAGCAGAATGACAGGGGATTTACCCCACGAGCAGTACTTC,CASRMTGDLPHEQYF
18,TRBV4-1,TRBD2,.,TRBJ2-1,TGCGCCAGCAGTCCTAGCGGGAACGGAGGGGGGTCCTACAATGAGCAGTTCTTC,CASSPSGNGGGSYNEQFF
17,TRBV14,TRBD2,.,TRBJ2-1,TGTGCCAGCAGAGAGACTAGCGGGGGGAGCTCCTACAATGAGCAGTTCTTC,CASRETSGGSSYNEQFF
16,TRBV5-6,TRBD1,.,TRBJ2-1,TGTGCCAGCAGCATACCCGGGACAGGGGTCTACAATGAGCAGTTCTTC,CASSIPGTGVYNEQFF
19,TRBV27,TRBD2,.,TRBJ2-2,TGTGCCAGCAGTTTATTGGGTAGCTTGAGCGGGAGTTACACCGGGGAGCTGTTTTTT,CASSLLGSLSGSYTGELFF
16,TRBV7-9,TRBD1,.,TRBJ2-1,TGTGCCACAGTAGGGGGATTTACAGGGGTTTACAATGAGCAGTTCTTC,CATVGGFTGVYNEQFF